This TCR beta chain derives from a study of T cells after yellow fever vaccination. This clonotype was observed a single time. Germline assignment: CDR1 GTSNPN and CDR2 SVGIG (reference sequence). Trimming cost V 4 bases and J 4 bases; bases outside gene matches: 13. The CDR3 runs to 15 residues. TCRdb ran MiXCR on the 5' RACE reads and lists one entry per CDR3 protein. The repertoire has 300,000 or so distinct CDR3 sequences, about an eighth of them found once; the top ten carry 0.4% to 0.55%. The rearrangement joins TRBV30 to TRBJ2-7; TRBD2 agrees at 7 bases. This TCR derives from a man aged 25 to 40 who received the YFV17D yellow fever vaccine. The starting material was CD4+ T cells sorted from PBMCs, obtained 45 days after the yellow fever booster vaccination. Here the CDR3 DNA reads TGTGCCTGGACCGTGAGGCTAGCGGAATTATACGAGCAGTACTTC. Amino acids: CAWTVRLAELYEQYF. The full variable domain, completed using reference TRBV30 and TRBJ2-7, is SQTIHQWPATLVQPVGSPLSLECTVEGTSNPNLYWYRQAAGRGLQLLFYSVGIGQISSEVPQNLSASRPQDRQFILSSKKLLLSDSGFYLCAWTVRLAELYEQYFGPGTRLTVT.